A single sample is the source of the 7 T cell receptor beta chains below, sequenced in a study of blood T cell repertoires in COVID-19. Sequenced by immunoSEQ multiplex PCR; TCRdb stores in-frame clones only, minus some. Seen here are 150,000 to 200,000 clones, roughly 91% observed once, and the top ten hold 3.5% to 5%. The specimen sequenced was peripheral blood. The source is a woman aged 45-59 years with acute or convalescent COVID-19.

The CDR3 DNA reads as TGCGCCAGCAGCTCCATCCCAGGGGGTACAAATGAAAAACTGTTTTTT. Protein: CASSSIPGGTNEKLFF. The chain couples TRBV5-1 to TRBJ1-4, with 7 bases matching TRBD1. CDR3 length equals 16 residues. CDR1 SGHRS and CDR2 YFSETQ come from the germline V gene. Trimming cost V 3 bases and J 5 bases; bases outside gene matches: 10. The variable domain in full, with the rest retrieved from reference TRBV5-1 and TRBJ1-4, is KAGVTQTPRYLIKTRGQQVTLSCSPISGHRSVSWYQQTPGQGLQFLFEYFSETQRNKGNFPGRFSGRQFSNSRSEMNVSTLELGDSALYLCASSSIPGGTNEKLFFGSGTQLSVL.

The chain employs TRBV3-1 (or the pseudogene TRBV3-2) and TRBJ2-6; 10 nucleotides line up with TRBD1. The V segment lost 6 bases and the J segment 2 bases; nucleotides outside the gene matches: 7. The CDR3 contains 17 residues. Germline V gene sequence: CDR1 LGHDT, CDR2 YNNKEL (reference sequence). The DNA for the CDR3 is TGTGCCAGCAGTCCCCGGACAGGGGGTACTGGGGCCAACGTCCTGACTTTC. Amino acid sequence: CASSPRTGGTGANVLTF.

The gene calls are TRBV19 and TRBJ1-3, with 7 positions matching TRBD1. The CDR3 extends over 14 amino acids. Looked up from germline, CDR1 is LNHDA and CDR2 is SQIVND (reference sequence). V was pared by 8 bases and J by 0 bases, with 4 bases of the junction left unmatched. The DNA for the CDR3 is TGTGCCAGTTCAACAGGGGCCTCTGGAAACACCATATATTTT. This codes for CASSTGASGNTIYF.

The chain carries TRBV30 and TRBJ1-2; TRBD1 aligns across 7 bases. Germline V CDR1 and CDR2: GTSNPN, SVGIG (reference sequence). The J segment lost 10 bases and the V segment lost 3 bases, leaving 8 bases of the junction unmatched. This CDR3 is 12 amino acids long. The chain's CDR3 is CAWSPGTVSYTF. The DNA for the CDR3 is TGTGCCTGGAGCCCCGGGACAGTATCCTACACCTTC.

The V and J genes are TRBV28 and TRBJ1-2, with D hard to call. Germline V gene sequence: CDR1 MDHEN, CDR2 SYDVKM. The V end lost 1 base, the J end lost 7 bases, and 10 bases lay between the germline ends. The CDR3 runs 13 residues. CDR3 sequence: CASSLYSGGGYTF. The CDR3 DNA reads as TGTGCCAGCAGTTTATATTCCGGCGGTGGCTACACCTTC.

The genes are TRBV14 and TRBJ1-1; D perhaps matches TRBD1 (5 bases). The germline V and J ends were trimmed by 0 bases and 4 bases, with 9 bases remaining between them. Germline V gene sequence: CDR1 SGHDN, CDR2 FVKESK. The CDR3 length is 14 residues. CDR3 amino acids: CASSQEWGVTEAFF. The DNA of the CDR3 is TGTGCCAGCAGCCAAGAGTGGGGGGTCACTGAAGCTTTCTTT.

V gene TRBV5-4 combines with J gene TRBJ2-3; 7 nucleotides match TRBD2. Germline assignment: CDR1 SGHNT and CDR2 YYREEE (reference sequence). This CDR3 is built from 16 residues. With 4 bases clipped from V and 0 bases from J, the junction kept 8 bases outside the gene matches. The CDR3 nucleotides are TGTGCCAGCAGCCTAGGGCGGGGGTCTAGCACAGATACGCAGTATTTT. It translates to CASSLGRGSSTDTQYF.